These 24 T cell receptor beta chains were all obtained from the same sample, sequenced in a study of beta chain features in type 1 diabetes (dated by TCRdb to the late 2010s). The library was built by means of the immunoSEQ multiplex PCR assay. All of the isolated RNA was reverse transcribed with the High Capacity cDNA Reverse Transcription Kit, so expressed TCRB transcripts were sequenced. TCRdb stores this immuneACCESS table with in-frame sequences only. Part of the clones is absent; in the studies checked, under half of the shortfall reflects unresolved V genes, and no reason is known for the rest. The sample records 60,000 or so clones, about 55% of which are singletons. 2% to 2.5% of the sample is taken by the ten largest. Sequenced material: Tregs from blood. The cell subset or site label on this specimen signifies: regulatory CD4+ T cells. Receptors were obtained from a woman aged 18-30 years in good health.

This clone was counted a few times. The chain couples TRBV5-4 to TRBJ2-5, with TRBD2 matching over 8 bases. With V trimmed by 3 bases and J by 5 bases, 9 bases remained unmatched. Germline CDR1 SGHNT, CDR2 YYREEE (reference sequence). The CDR3 consists of 15 residues. The DNA for the CDR3 is TGTGCCAGCAGCTCGCCGGGACTAGGCGTTGAGACCCAGTACTTC. It specifies CASSSPGLGVETQYF.

This clone was counted only a few times. The V call is TRBV7-2, the J call TRBJ1-4; no reliable D call. The CDR3 runs 14 residues. Looked up from germline, CDR1 is SGHTA and CDR2 is FQGNSA. The V gene lost 3 bases and the J gene lost 0 bases, with 5 bases spanning the gap. The DNA of the CDR3 is TGTGCCAGCAGCTTCAGGTCAACTAATGAAAAACTGTTTTTT. Translation gives CASSFRSTNEKLFF.

This clone occurred a few times. CDR3 nucleotide sequence: TGCGCCAGCAGCCAAGATAGTCTAGCTGCTGATACGCAGTATTTT. It is translated as CASSQDSLAADTQYF. The chain links TRBV4-3 to TRBJ2-3; D is possibly TRBD2 (5 bases). Per the germline V gene, CDR1 is LGHNA and CDR2 is YSLEER. The CDR3 is 15 residues long. V was pared by 0 bases and J by 6 bases, with 13 bases between.

V gene TRBV5-4 combines with J gene TRBJ1-2; no firm D call. The V gene's germline CDR1 is SGHNT and CDR2 YYREEE (reference sequence). CDR3 length equals 14 residues. V shed 0 bases and J shed 4 bases, with 10 bases lying between them. In DNA form, the CDR3 reads TGTGCCAGCAGCTTGGTTACAGCCGGCTATGGCTACACCTTC. The encoded protein is CASSLVTAGYGYTF.

The CDR3 spells CASSLGIAEYNEQFF. The CDR3 region has the DNA TGTGCCAGCAGCTTAGGGATAGCGGAGTACAATGAGCAGTTCTTC. The chain has TRBV7-9 and TRBJ2-1, with a weak D call TRBD2 (6 bases). CDR1 and CDR2 from the germline V gene are SEHNR and FQNEAQ (reference sequence). The CDR3 is 15 amino acids. With 1 base removed from V and 4 bases from J, the gap between germline ends came to 11 bases.

This clone has only a few counts. The chain carries TRBV2 and TRBJ1-4, with a weak D call TRBD1 (5 bases). The germline CDR1 and CDR2 sequences are SNHLY and FYNNEI. The CDR3 loop spans 15 amino acids. V gave up 4 bases and J gave up 0 bases, with 9 bases separating them. Here the CDR3 DNA reads TGTGCCAGCAGTGCTAGACAGTCAACTAATGAAAAACTGTTTTTT. It is translated as CASSARQSTNEKLFF.

The chain carries TRBV18 and TRBJ1-2; 12 positions agree with TRBD1. Germline-derived CDR1 and CDR2 are KGHSH and LQKENI. With V trimmed by 2 bases and J by 7 bases, 8 bases remained unmatched. CDR3 length: 16 amino acids. CDR3 bases: TGTGCCAGCTCACCAGGGACAGGGGGCCGGAACATTGGCTACACCTTC. Residues: CASSPGTGGRNIGYTF.

This chain joins TRBV6-5 and TRBJ1-2; perhaps TRBD1 as D (6 bases). CDR1 and CDR2 from the germline V gene are MNHEY and SVGAGI. This CDR3 comprises 15 residues. The V gene lost 0 bases and the J gene lost 2 bases, with 10 bases spanning the gap. The CDR3 reads CASSYSITGNYGYTF. In DNA form, the CDR3 reads TGTGCCAGCAGTTACTCGATTACAGGGAACTATGGCTACACCTTC.

The chain links TRBV2 to TRBJ1-2; perhaps TRBD1 as D (6 bases). Trimming shortened V by 5 bases and J by 3 bases, and 19 bases separated the two germline ends. Germline lookup yields CDR1 SNHLY and CDR2 FYNNEI. CDR3 size: 16 residues. CDR3 nucleotides: TGTGCCAGCAGTTCGACCCTCCTTTCAGGGGACTATGGCTACACCTTC. Its translation: CASSSTLLSGDYGYTF.

Comments on this clone: Other DNA sequences in this specimen translate into the identical CDR3. The V gene is TRBV5-1, the J gene TRBJ2-3, with 7 bases identical to TRBD2. J was trimmed by 3 bases and V by 0 bases; bases with no gene match: 4. CDR1 and CDR2 (germline): SGHRS, YFSETQ. The CDR3 sequence is 15 residues long. DNA for the CDR3: TGCGCCAGCAGCTTGGGGGCGGGAGTAACAGATACGCAGTATTTT. As protein: CASSLGAGVTDTQYF.

This clone was counted between two and nine times. This sequence joins TRBV5-1 and TRBJ2-1; a possible D gene is TRBD2 (5 bases). In germline, CDR1 is SGHRS, CDR2 YFSETQ. V was shortened by 2 bases and J by 6 bases, with 12 bases between the two germline ends. The CDR3 spans 14 residues. Here the CDR3 DNA reads TGCGCCAGCAGCTTCGGCCTGGAGGTCAATGAGCAGTTCTTC. It is translated as CASSFGLEVNEQFF.

The chain uses TRBV30 and TRBJ2-1; D may be TRBD1 (5 bases). CDR1 is GTSNPN, CDR2 SVGIG, per germline (reference sequence). V lost 5 bases and J lost 7, with 9 bases in between. The CDR3 is made up of 11 amino acids. The CDR3 spells CAWETVNEQFF. The CDR3 DNA follows: TGTGCCTGGGAGACAGTTAATGAGCAGTTCTTC.

The sample holds a few counts of this clone. The genes are TRBV10-3 and TRBJ2-5, with 15 nucleotides matching TRBD2. The germline V gene encodes CDR1 ENHRY and CDR2 SYGVKD. With 10 bases clipped from V and 4 bases from J, the junction kept 4 bases outside the gene matches. This CDR3 has 14 amino acids. The CDR3 spells CATRTSGGGETQYF. Here the CDR3 DNA reads TGTGCCACCCGGACTAGCGGGGGGGGAGAGACCCAGTACTTC.

This chain connects TRBV11-2 to TRBJ2-5; a weak D match, TRBD1 (6 bases). V was pared by 0 bases and J by 5 bases, with 16 bases between. The CDR3 has 16 residues. Per the germline V gene, CDR1 is SGHAT and CDR2 is FQNNGV. CDR3 sequence reads: CASSLEPRGLGETQYF. The CDR3 DNA reads TGTGCCAGCAGCTTAGAGCCCAGGGGTTTAGGGGAGACCCAGTACTTC.

This chain connects TRBV2 to TRBJ2-7; 10 positions agree with TRBD1. From germline, CDR1 is SNHLY and CDR2 FYNNEI. The CDR3 is made up of 15 amino acids. Trimming took 7 bases from V and 2 from J; bases not matched to a gene: 8. CDR3 region: CASNVGQGGAYEQYF. The CDR3 region has the DNA TGTGCCAGCAACGTCGGACAGGGGGGGGCCTACGAGCAGTACTTC.

The chain links TRBV6-1 to TRBJ1-3; 9 bases align to TRBD1. Germline CDR1 reads MNHNS; CDR2 reads SASEGT. The CDR3 runs to 14 residues. The junction had 2 bases not matched to a gene; V was cut back by 6 bases and J by 2 bases. In nucleotides, the CDR3 is TGTGCCAGCAGACGACAGGGGGCTGGAAACACCATATATTTT. It encodes CASRRQGAGNTIYF.

This clone turned up a few times. The chain employs TRBV7-9 and TRBJ2-6, with TRBD1 as a possible D gene (5 bases). The CDR3 is 15 amino acids. V shed 2 bases and J shed 2 bases, with 7 bases lying between them. CDR1 is SEHNR, CDR2 FQNEAQ, per germline (reference sequence). The chain's CDR3 is CASSLIGAGANVLTF. The CDR3 coding sequence is TGTGCCAGCAGCTTAATAGGGGCTGGGGCCAACGTCCTGACTTTC.

This clone was seen a handful of times. The CDR3 loop reads CAISEFGTGGGGEAFF. The CDR3 DNA reads TGTGCCATCAGTGAGTTCGGGACAGGGGGAGGTGGTGAAGCTTTCTTT. The chain joins TRBV10-3 to TRBJ1-1; 11 bases are a match to TRBD1. V trimming: 1 base; J trimming: 7 bases; junction bases outside the gene matches: 8. Per the germline V gene, CDR1 is ENHRY and CDR2 is SYGVKD. The CDR3 covers 16 residues.

The J gene is TRBJ2-7, the V gene TRBV9; 11 bases line up with TRBD1. Trimming cost V 2 bases and J 3 bases; bases outside gene matches: 1. The CDR3 is 14 residues long. CDR1 is SGDLS, CDR2 YYNGEE, per germline. CDR3 region: CASSVGQGDYEQYF. For the CDR3, the DNA is TGTGCCAGCAGCGTGGGACAGGGGGACTACGAGCAGTACTTC.

This chain uses TRBV9 with TRBJ2-7; 8 bases fit TRBD2. Germline CDR1 and CDR2: SGDLS and YYNGEE. CDR3 length: 16 residues. V lost 4 bases, J lost 2 bases, and 11 bases stayed unmatched. The CDR3 here is CASSTGTGGAPYEQYF. CDR3 DNA sequence: TGTGCCAGCAGCACGGGGACCGGGGGGGCCCCCTACGAGCAGTACTTC.

The chain combines TRBV7-9 with TRBJ2-1; 8 bases are shared with TRBD1. This CDR3 has 16 amino acids. Trimming removed 1 base from V and 3 bases from J; junction bases left unmatched: 5. The V gene's germline CDR1 is SEHNR and CDR2 FQNEAQ (reference sequence). The CDR3 protein is CASSLVWTGSYNEQFF. The CDR3 bases are TGTGCCAGCAGCTTAGTTTGGACAGGGAGCTACAATGAGCAGTTCTTC.

This clone was seen a single time. The chain is built from TRBV7-2 and TRBJ2-5; possibly TRBD2 for D (6 bases). The CDR3 contains 13 residues. Germline V lookup: CDR1 SGHTA, CDR2 FQGNSA. V lost 3 bases and J lost 2, with 7 bases in between. CDR3 sequence (DNA): TGTGCCAGCAGCTTGGGGACTCAAGAGACCCAGTACTTC. Amino acid sequence: CASSLGTQETQYF.

The gene calls are TRBV29-1 and TRBJ2-1; no clear D. Germline assignment: CDR1 SQVTM and CDR2 ANQGSEA. The CDR3 extends over 13 amino acids. V shed 0 bases and J shed 6 bases, with 9 bases lying between them. The chain's CDR3 is CSVEDWSANEQFF. The DNA of the CDR3 is TGCAGCGTTGAAGATTGGAGTGCCAATGAGCAGTTCTTC.

The rearrangement links TRBV4-2 to TRBJ2-7, with 8 nucleotides matching TRBD2. This CDR3 has 18 residues. With V trimmed by 3 bases and J by 0 bases, 13 bases remained unmatched. In germline, CDR1 is LGHNA, CDR2 YNFKEQ. The CDR3 here is CASSHYLSGGDASYEQYF. The CDR3 region has the DNA TGTGCCAGCAGCCACTATCTCTCGGGAGGGGACGCCTCCTACGAGCAGTACTTC.